The 22 T cell receptor beta chains given below trace back to one sample, sequenced in a study of blood T cell repertoires in COVID-19 (dated by TCRdb to 2018 to 2020). Library construction relied on the immunoSEQ multiplex PCR assay. This is the immuneACCESS table as TCRdb keeps it, with only in-frame sequences that have V and J called. A part of the clones is gone; compared with another copy, unresolved V genes explain less than half, and the rest is unexplained. Recorded for this sample are some 210,000 clones; approximately 80% of them occurred a single time. Of the sample, 3.5% to 4.5% falls within the top ten clones. Sequencing input: PBMCs or T cells enriched from blood (not recorded which). These receptors all come from a man aged 25 to 40 with acute COVID-19.

Only one count was recorded for this clone. The chain employs TRBV7-2 and TRBJ2-7; TRBD2 might be the D (6 bases). The CDR3 contains 14 residues. Germline CDR1 and CDR2: SGHTA and FQGNSA. Trimming took 2 bases from V and 6 from J, leaving 14 bases between them. CDR3 in DNA: TGTGCCAGCAGCTTAACGGCGGGGCATCCCGAGCAGTACTTC. Amino acid sequence: CASSLTAGHPEQYF.

Turning to this clone: A much larger clone lies a single base off, so this may be a read error. The V and J genes are TRBV10-3 and TRBJ2-7; D uncertain. The germline V gene has CDR1 ENHRY and CDR2 SYGVKD. Trimming took 3 bases from V and 2 from J, leaving 2 bases between them. CDR3 length: 11 amino acids. CDR3 sequence reads: CAISDTYEQYF. CDR3 bases: TGTGCCATCAGTGACACCTACGAGCAGTACTTC.

This chain joins TRBV19 and TRBJ1-5; 8 nucleotides match TRBD1. Germline V gene data show CDR1 as LNHDA and CDR2 as SQIVND (reference sequence). Trimming removed 6 bases from V and 3 bases from J; junction bases left unmatched: 10. The CDR3 has 16 amino acids. The CDR3 region is CASRSITGGFNQPQHF. Written as DNA, the CDR3 is TGTGCCAGTAGGTCGATCACAGGGGGTTTCAATCAGCCCCAGCATTTT.

V usage is TRBV7-9 and J usage is TRBJ1-2; D gene unclear. Between the trimmed V and J ends, which lost 0 bases and 7 bases, there was a span of 15 bases. The germline V gene encodes CDR1 SEHNR and CDR2 FQNEAQ (reference sequence). The CDR3 has 15 residues. CDR3 DNA: TGTGCCAGCAGCTTAGCTCTCGGAGGAGCGGGTGGCTACACCTTC. It yields the protein CASSLALGGAGGYTF.

Comments on this clone: One end of the junction is discordant with germline, which a read error may explain. The chain couples TRBV7-2 to TRBJ2-5, with D perhaps matching TRBD2 (5 bases). CDR1 is SGHTA and CDR2 is FQGNSA in the germline V gene. This CDR3 region has 15 residues. The CDR3 loop is CASSLAPERSETQYF. The CDR3 DNA reads as TGTGCCAGCAGCCTAGCCCCAGAAAGATCGGAGACCCAGTACTTC.

This clone was seen once. The chain carries TRBV29-1 and TRBJ2-1; 9 bases line up with TRBD2. The J segment lost 9 bases and the V segment lost 2 bases, leaving 5 bases of the junction unmatched. This CDR3 has 13 residues. CDR1 is SQVTM and CDR2 is ANQGSEA in the germline V gene. CDR3 region: CSVETSGGSEQFF. CDR3 in DNA: TGCAGCGTTGAAACCAGCGGGGGGTCTGAGCAGTTCTTC.

This clone was detected once. The chain carries TRBV6-5 and TRBJ2-3; D perhaps matches TRBD1 (6 bases). CDR1 and CDR2 (germline): MNHEY, SVGAGI. V lost 5 bases and J lost 1, with 10 bases in between. CDR3 size: 14 residues. CDR3 protein: CASSPDRRTDTQYF. The CDR3 nucleotides are TGTGCCAGCAGTCCGGACAGACGCACAGATACGCAGTATTTT.

The chain recombines TRBV5-1 with TRBJ1-2, with TRBD1 matching 8 bases. The CDR3 covers 14 residues. After removal of 4 bases from V and 8 bases from J, the junction contained 10 bases not matched to a gene. Germline lookup yields CDR1 SGHRS and CDR2 YFSETQ. CDR3 in amino acids: CASSETDRGWGYTF. The CDR3 coding sequence is TGCGCCAGCAGCGAAACCGACAGGGGCTGGGGCTACACCTTC.

This chain joins TRBV2 and TRBJ1-1, with a possible D match to TRBD1 (5 bases). The CDR3 runs 12 residues. Trimming left V 5 bases short and J 9 bases short, with 13 bases between. The V gene's germline CDR1 is SNHLY and CDR2 FYNNEI. CDR3 amino acids: CASSQVGGKAFF. CDR3 DNA sequence: TGTGCCAGCAGTCAAGTGGGGGGTAAAGCTTTCTTT.

This clone was seen a few times. The chain couples TRBV6-5 to TRBJ1-5; D might be TRBD1 (5 bases). The CDR3 is 15 residues long. Germline loops: CDR1 MNHEY, CDR2 SVGAGI. V lost 6 bases and J lost 0, with 12 bases in between. CDR3 coding DNA: TGTGCCAGCAGCCCCACAGGCCTTAGCAATCAGCCCCAGCATTTT. Translated: CASSPTGLSNQPQHF.

The chain employs TRBV2 and TRBJ2-1; 14 nucleotides match TRBD2. Per germline, CDR1 SNHLY and CDR2 FYNNEI. This CDR3 has 16 residues. The J segment lost 6 bases and the V segment lost 7 bases, leaving 8 bases of the junction unmatched. DNA for the CDR3: TGTGCCAGCATGGGACTAGCGGGGGCCGGTATCAATGAGCAGTTCTTC. Protein sequence: CASMGLAGAGINEQFF.

This chain connects TRBV7-6 to TRBJ1-1, with TRBD1 identical over 7 bases. The CDR3 is 15 residues long. Germline V gene lookup returns CDR1 SGHVS and CDR2 FNYEAQ. V was clipped by 5 bases and J by 0 bases; unmatched bases: 6. The chain's CDR3 is CASSLQQGMNTEAFF. CDR3 sequence (DNA): TGTGCCAGCAGCCTACAACAGGGGATGAACACTGAAGCTTTCTTT.

V gene TRBV27 combines with J gene TRBJ1-6; possibly TRBD1 for D (6 bases). The V end lost 1 base, the J end lost 1 base, and 8 bases lay between the germline ends. In germline, CDR1 is MNHEY, CDR2 SMNVEV (reference sequence). The CDR3 has 16 amino acids. For the CDR3, the DNA is TGTGCCAGCAGTTTATTAGGGGGATCCTATAATTCACCCCTCCACTTT. It codes for CASSLLGGSYNSPLHF.

This sequence joins TRBV9 and TRBJ2-7; D ambiguous. V lost 3 bases and J lost 6, with 16 bases in between. The CDR3 spans 14 residues. CDR1 is SGDLS and CDR2 is YYNGEE in the germline V gene. CDR3 sequence: CASSGGPSYGEQYF. The CDR3, as DNA: TGTGCCAGCAGCGGAGGCCCCTCTTACGGCGAGCAGTACTTC.

The CDR3 nucleotides are TGTGCCAGCAGCCCCCGGGAAGACGGGGAGCTGTTTTTT. Translated, it gives CASSPREDGELFF. The chain is built from TRBV3-1 (or the pseudogene TRBV3-2) and TRBJ2-2, with D possibly matching TRBD2 (5 bases). This CDR3 is 13 amino acids long. CDR1 is LGHDT, CDR2 YNNKEL, per germline (reference sequence). V lost 4 bases, J lost 7 bases, and 10 bases lay in between.

The CDR3 DNA reads TGTGCCAGCAGTGATTCCTGGAGGACAGGGGGCTACGAGCAGTACTTC. Translation gives CASSDSWRTGGYEQYF. The chain couples TRBV6-1 to TRBJ2-7; 10 bases line up with TRBD1. The CDR3 loop spans 16 amino acids. Unmatched junction bases numbered 8, after V lost 3 bases and J lost 3 bases. Germline-derived CDR1 and CDR2 are MNHNS and SASEGT.

On this clone: Mismatch with germline at one junction end may stem from a read error. The rearrangement uses TRBV28 and TRBJ1-1; no clear D gene. CDR3 length: 11 residues. Germline V gives CDR1 MDHEN, CDR2 SYDVKM. The CDR3 DNA sequence: TGTGCCAGCAGTTTAAACAGTGAAGCTTTCTTT. Protein: CASSLNSEAFF. Full variable domain (outside the CDR3, taken from reference TRBV28 and TRBJ1-1): DVKVTQSSRYLVKRTGEKVFLECVQDMDHENMFWYRQDPGLGLRLIYFSYDVKMKEKGDIPEGYSVSREKKERFSLILESASTNQTSMYLCASSLNSEAFFGQGTRLTVV.

The sample holds one count of this clone. The chain joins TRBV5-4 to TRBJ2-3; 7 bases line up with TRBD2. Germline loops: CDR1 SGHNT, CDR2 YYREEE (reference sequence). V was pared by 1 base and J by 3 bases, with 5 bases of the junction left unmatched. The CDR3 is 15 amino acids. Here the CDR3 DNA reads TGTGCCAGCAGCTTGCAGCGGGGTATAACAGATACGCAGTATTTT. As protein: CASSLQRGITDTQYF. Full variable domain (rest looked up from reference TRBV5-4 and TRBJ2-3): ETGVTQSPTHLIKTRGQQVTLRCSSQSGHNTVSWYQQALGQGPQFIFQYYREEENGRGNFPPRFSGLQFPNYSSELNVNALELDDSALYLCASSLQRGITDTQYFGPGTRLTVL.

The rearrangement links TRBV27 to TRBJ1-2, with D possibly being TRBD1 (5 bases). The CDR3 runs to 18 residues. Germline V lookup: CDR1 MNHEY, CDR2 SMNVEV (reference sequence). Deletions cut 2 bases from V and 5 bases from J, with 24 bases between. The CDR3 DNA reads TGTGCCAGCAGTTTAAAGGGCGTAGACAGAGTCATCCTTTATGGCTACACCTTC. Translation: CASSLKGVDRVILYGYTF.

The V and J genes are TRBV18 and TRBJ2-7; D might be TRBD2 (6 bases). V was clipped by 3 bases and J by 4 bases, with 10 bases between them. The CDR3 runs to 13 residues. Germline-derived CDR1 and CDR2 are KGHSH and LQKENI. CDR3 amino acids: CASSPRRAYEQYF. The DNA for the CDR3 is TGTGCCAGCTCACCGCGGAGGGCATACGAGCAGTACTTC. Full variable domain (outside the CDR3, taken from reference TRBV18 and TRBJ2-7): NAGVMQNPRHLVRRRGQEARLRCSPMKGHSHVYWYRQLPEEGLKFMVYLQKENIIDESGMPKERFSAEFPKEGPSILRIQQVVRGDSAAYFCASSPRRAYEQYFGPGTRLTVT.

The rearrangement uses TRBV3-1 (or the pseudogene TRBV3-2) and TRBJ2-5, with 7 positions matching TRBD2. The CDR3 length is 15 residues. Germline lookup yields CDR1 LGHDT and CDR2 YNNKEL (reference sequence). V dropped 4 bases and J dropped 5; count of bases not matched to a gene: 10. The CDR3, as DNA: TGTGCCAGCAGCCTGGGTCCTAGCGGTAGGGAGACCCAGTACTTC. Translated, it gives CASSLGPSGRETQYF.

The rearrangement links TRBV5-1 to TRBJ2-1; 12 bases fit TRBD1. Germline CDR1 SGHRS, CDR2 YFSETQ. This CDR3 region has 15 residues. The V segment lost 4 bases and the J segment 7 bases; nucleotides outside the gene matches: 6. Written as DNA, the CDR3 is TGCGCCAGCAGCCCGGGACAGGGGGCGACGAATGAGCAGTTCTTC. Its protein product is CASSPGQGATNEQFF.